These T cell receptor beta chains were read from a single sample in a study of cytomegalovirus exposure and HLA in healthy donors. Clones were sequenced by immunoSEQ multiplex PCR, and TCRdb holds only the in-frame ones, with some missing. The sample yields some 120,000 clones, roughly 68% seen once. Material: PBMCs. The source is a woman aged 45-60 years in good health and CMV-seropositive. Each CDR3 is given with its conserved first and last residue. Fields, in order: V gene, clone size, D gene, J gene, CDR3 protein, CDR3 DNA. The D gene is left open where the match is weak. Some rows mark clone size as missing; the rest say once, few, many or name a class of expanded clone.

V: TRBV6-5; size: once; D: -; J: TRBJ2-5; CDR3: CASSYSPTGLQETQYF; DNA: TGTGCCAGCAGTTACTCCCCCACAGGTCTACAAGAGACCCAGTACTTC
V: TRBV13; size: -; D: -; J: TRBJ2-7; CDR3: CASSPIGATYEQYF; DNA: TGTGCCAGCAGCCCTATAGGGGCGACCTACGAGCAGTACTTC
V: TRBV5-1; size: -; D: -; J: TRBJ2-5; CDR3: CASSREDSQETQYF; DNA: TGCGCCAGCAGTCGAGAGGACTCCCAAGAGACCCAGTACTTC
V: TRBV7-2; size: -; D: TRBD2; J: TRBJ2-1; CDR3: CASSMGLAGEQFF; DNA: TGTGCCAGCAGCATGGGACTAGCCGGTGAGCAGTTCTTC
V: TRBV10-3; size: -; D: TRBD2; J: TRBJ2-3; CDR3: CASSGGADTQYF; DNA: TGTGCCAGTAGCGGGGGGGCAGATACGCAGTATTTT
V: TRBV5-8; size: -; D: TRBD2; J: TRBJ2-5; CDR3: CASILAGGGETQYF; DNA: TGTGCCAGCATCCTTGCGGGGGGTGGCGAGACCCAGTACTTC
V: TRBV18; size: -; D: TRBD1; J: TRBJ1-3; CDR3: CASSQDRSSSGNTIYF; DNA: TGTGCCAGCTCACAGGACAGGAGTTCCTCTGGAAACACCATATATTTT
V: TRBV7-6; size: -; D: -; J: TRBJ2-5; CDR3: CASSFSETQYF; DNA: TGTGCCAGCAGCTTCTCTGAGACCCAGTACTTC
V: TRBV27; size: -; D: -; J: TRBJ1-5; CDR3: CASSPRHREPQHF; DNA: TGTGCCAGCAGTCCACGCCACAGGGAACCCCAGCATTTT
V: TRBV5-1; size: -; D: -; J: TRBJ1-2; CDR3: CASSLGAGLKGYTF; DNA: TGCGCCAGCAGCTTGGGAGCGGGGCTGAAGGGCTACACCTTC
V: TRBV7-2; size: few; D: -; J: TRBJ2-7; CDR3: CASSLRSPYEQYF; DNA: TGTGCCAGCAGCCTGCGGTCACCCTACGAGCAGTACTTC
V: TRBV6-5; size: -; D: -; J: TRBJ1-6; CDR3: CASSYSSLLPNSPLHF; DNA: TGTGCCAGCAGTTACTCGAGCCTTCTGCCCAATTCACCCCTCCACTTT
V: TRBV25-1; size: -; D: TRBD1; J: TRBJ1-6; CDR3: CASRGTAEGPLHF; DNA: TGTGCCAGCAGGGGGACAGCCGAGGGACCCCTCCACTTT
V: TRBV7-6; size: -; D: TRBD2; J: TRBJ2-1; CDR3: CASSRGLGEQFF; DNA: TGTGCCAGCAGCCGGGGACTAGGTGAGCAGTTCTTC
V: TRBV19; size: -; D: -; J: TRBJ1-1; CDR3: CASSRLGTEAFF; DNA: TGTGCCAGTAGCCGACTGGGCACTGAAGCTTTCTTT
V: TRBV19; size: -; D: -; J: TRBJ1-2; CDR3: CASRDLDREGGYTF; DNA: TGTGCCAGTAGGGACCTGGACAGAGAGGGTGGCTACACCTTC
V: TRBV7-7; size: -; D: TRBD2; J: TRBJ2-1; CDR3: CASSPQRGFYNEQFF; DNA: TGTGCTAGCAGCCCGCAGCGGGGTTTTTACAATGAGCAGTTCTTC
V: TRBV5-1; size: -; D: -; J: TRBJ2-2; CDR3: CASSLATGELFF; DNA: TGCGCCAGCAGCTTGGCCACTGGGGAGCTGTTTTTT
V: TRBV6-5; size: -; D: TRBD1; J: TRBJ2-7; CDR3: CASSYNSQGFPYEQYF; DNA: TGTGCCAGCAGTTACAACTCACAGGGGTTTCCCTACGAGCAGTACTTC
V: TRBV11-2; size: few; D: -; J: TRBJ1-6; CDR3: CASSGLRGRGSPLHF; DNA: TGTGCCAGCAGCGGTCTTAGGGGGAGAGGTTCACCCCTCCACTTT
V: TRBV11-3; size: -; D: -; J: TRBJ2-4; CDR3: CASSDRGGIQYF; DNA: TGTGCCAGCAGCGACAGAGGCGGGATCCAGTACTTC
V: TRBV5-1; size: -; D: -; J: TRBJ2-3; CDR3: CASSLDGDTDTQYF; DNA: TGCGCCAGCAGCTTGGACGGTGACACAGATACGCAGTATTTT
V: TRBV19; size: -; D: -; J: TRBJ1-2; CDR3: CASTPGGGARYGYTF; DNA: TGTGCCAGTACTCCGGGGGGGGGCGCAAGGTATGGCTACACCTTC
V: TRBV19; size: -; D: -; J: TRBJ2-1; CDR3: CASSLGQNEQFF; DNA: TGTGCCAGTAGCCTTGGACAGAATGAGCAGTTCTTC
V: TRBV4-1; size: -; D: -; J: TRBJ1-4; CDR3: CASSQVAEGRNEKLFF; DNA: TGCGCCAGCAGCCAAGTAGCGGAGGGGCGGAATGAAAAACTGTTTTTT
V: TRBV11-2; size: -; D: -; J: TRBJ2-5; CDR3: CASSLWGPGGTQYF; DNA: TGTGCCAGCAGCTTATGGGGGCCGGGGGGGACCCAGTACTTC
V: TRBV5-8; size: few; D: TRBD1; J: TRBJ1-5; CDR3: CASNRPGGAQQPQHF; DNA: TGTGCCAGCAATCGGCCAGGGGGCGCGCAGCAGCCCCAGCATTTT
V: TRBV7-2; size: -; D: -; J: TRBJ1-1; CDR3: CASSLGAQGRTEAFF; DNA: TGTGCCAGCAGCTTAGGCGCACAGGGTCGTACTGAAGCTTTCTTT
V: TRBV11-3; size: -; D: TRBD1; J: TRBJ2-7; CDR3: CASSFGQGNDEQYF; DNA: TGTGCCAGCAGCTTCGGACAGGGGAATGACGAGCAGTACTTC
V: TRBV25-1; size: -; D: -; J: TRBJ1-6; CDR3: CASSDGGGTFSPLHF; DNA: TGTGCCAGCAGTGATGGGGGGGGTACTTTTTCACCCCTCCACTTT